What follows are 14 T cell receptor beta chains derived from one specimen sequenced in a study of beta chain features in type 1 diabetes. All of the isolated RNA was reverse transcribed, so expressed TCRB transcripts were sequenced. Generated by immunoSEQ multiplex PCR, the TCRdb table keeps only in-frame clones and is missing some. The table has some 100,000 clones, 40% seen once. Sample: stem cell memory CD4+ T cells from blood. Receptor source: a woman under 30 in good health.

This rearrangement joins TRBV28 to TRBJ2-5, with 11 nucleotides matching TRBD1. CDR1 MDHEN and CDR2 SYDVKM come from the germline V gene. The CDR3 length is 14 residues. After removal of 6 bases from V and 8 bases from J, the junction contained 8 bases not matched to a gene. The CDR3 region is CASSPGQGGVTQYF. The CDR3 DNA is TGTGCCAGCAGCCCGGGACAGGGGGGGGTAACCCAGTACTTC.

This clone occurred a few times. CDR3 DNA: TGTGCCAGCACCAGGACAGGCCAAAATGAAAAACTGTTTTTT. It codes for CASTRTGQNEKLFF. This chain joins TRBV25-1 and TRBJ1-4; 7 bases match TRBD1. Per the germline V gene, CDR1 is MGHDK and CDR2 is SYGVNS. The CDR3 is 14 amino acids. V shed 7 bases, J shed 5 bases, and the junction held 7 bases outside the gene matches.

This clone appeared a few times. V gene TRBV11-2 combines with J gene TRBJ2-1; 9 nucleotides agree with TRBD2. The CDR3 sequence is 17 residues long. J gave up 6 bases and V 0 bases, and 9 bases lay outside the gene matches. Germline assignment: CDR1 SGHAT and CDR2 FQNNGV. Here the CDR3 reads CASSLDRLAVTTNEQFF. The CDR3 region has the DNA TGTGCCAGCAGCTTAGATCGACTAGCGGTAACAACCAATGAGCAGTTCTTC.

This clone was picked up a small number of times. The CDR3 bases are TGTGCCACCAGCAGAGACGAGCGTTCCCACGAGCAGTACTTC. Translating gives CATSRDERSHEQYF. This chain links TRBV15 with TRBJ2-7; D gene unclear. V lost 0 bases and J 5 bases, leaving 11 bases between the germline ends. Germline CDR1 is LNHNV and CDR2 is YYDKDF (reference sequence). The length of the CDR3 is 14 residues.

The chain has TRBV28 and TRBJ1-1, with no clear D. CDR3 length equals 15 residues. CDR1 and CDR2 from the germline V gene are MDHEN and SYDVKM. V lost 3 bases, J lost 4 bases, and 15 bases lay in between. The CDR3 here is CASSLRTPASTEAFF. The CDR3 DNA is TGTGCCAGCAGTTTGAGGACTCCGGCCTCCACTGAAGCTTTCTTT.

The V gene is TRBV9, the J gene TRBJ2-1; TRBD2 matches at 11 bases. This CDR3 comprises 15 residues. V trimming: 4 bases; J trimming: 9 bases; junction bases outside the gene matches: 9. Germline V lookup: CDR1 SGDLS, CDR2 YYNGEE. CDR3 residues: CASSTTSGSIGEQFF. CDR3 in DNA: TGTGCCAGCAGCACCACTAGCGGGAGCATTGGTGAGCAGTTCTTC.

The sample holds a few counts of this clone. The V and J genes are TRBV28 and TRBJ1-5, with TRBD1 identical over 9 bases. This CDR3 contains 16 residues. J was trimmed by 4 bases and V by 3 bases; bases with no gene match: 7. Germline V gene data show CDR1 as MDHEN and CDR2 as SYDVKM. This CDR3 reads CASSFPTGGFNQPQHF. In nucleotides, the CDR3 is TGTGCCAGCAGTTTCCCAACAGGGGGCTTTAATCAGCCCCAGCATTTT.

The rearrangement links TRBV5-4 to TRBJ1-2; TRBD1 matches at 7 bases. CDR1 and CDR2 (germline): SGHNT, YYREEE (reference sequence). Trimming at V came to 2 bases and at J to 3 bases, leaving 7 bases not matched to a gene. CDR3 length: 15 residues. CDR3 in amino acids: CASSFGQGVYYGYTF. For the CDR3, the DNA is TGTGCCAGCAGCTTCGGCCAGGGGGTATACTATGGCTACACCTTC.

The J gene is TRBJ2-1, the V gene TRBV5-4; 9 nucleotides match TRBD1. The CDR3 has 15 residues. V was clipped by 4 bases and J by 1 base; unmatched bases: 3. Germline V gene sequence: CDR1 SGHNT, CDR2 YYREEE (reference sequence). The DNA of the CDR3 is TGTGCCAGCAGCCCGGGACAGGGTTCCTACAATGAGCAGTTCTTC. It specifies CASSPGQGSYNEQFF.

This chain connects TRBV7-9 to TRBJ2-7; no firm D call. Germline V lookup: CDR1 SEHNR, CDR2 FQNEAQ (reference sequence). The CDR3 runs 13 residues. V was pared by 2 bases and J by 4 bases, with 9 bases between. This CDR3 is CASSLSPLYEQYF. The CDR3 bases are TGTGCCAGCAGCTTAAGCCCATTATACGAGCAGTACTTC.

The chain uses TRBV28 and TRBJ1-1; the match to TRBD1 covers 9 bases. The trim removed 4 bases at V and 2 bases at J, leaving 8 bases unmatched. Germline lookup yields CDR1 MDHEN and CDR2 SYDVKM. The CDR3 is made up of 16 amino acids. CDR3 residues: CASSSPGQGINTEAFF. DNA for the CDR3: TGTGCCAGCAGTTCCCCGGGACAGGGAATAAACACTGAAGCTTTCTTT.

This clone was seen only a few times. J is TRBJ2-7 and V is TRBV7-8; possible D gene TRBD2, 5 bases. Germline lookup yields CDR1 SGHVS and CDR2 FQNEAQ. Trimming took off 6 bases at V and 6 bases at J, with 21 bases between the two ends. This CDR3 is built from 15 residues. The CDR3 coding sequence is TGTGCCAGCAGGGGAATAGCCACCGCCGGAGGCGAGCAGTACTTC. It specifies CASRGIATAGGEQYF.

This clone was seen only a few times. The rearrangement links TRBV29-1 to TRBJ1-1, with 9 bases that match TRBD1. From germline, CDR1 is SQVTM and CDR2 ANQGSEA. Trimming cost V 4 bases and J 0 bases; bases outside gene matches: 6. The CDR3 spans 15 residues. The CDR3 region has the DNA TGCAGCGTTGGTCCGGGACAGGGAATGAACACTGAAGCTTTCTTT. Residues: CSVGPGQGMNTEAFF.

This clone was found a few times. V is TRBV10-3 and J is TRBJ1-4, with D maybe TRBD1 (6 bases). The CDR3 covers 15 residues. Germline assignment: CDR1 ENHRY and CDR2 SYGVKD. Trimming removed 8 bases from V and 13 bases from J, with 26 bases in between. CDR3 protein: CAIGSGQGPSGGLFF. Written as DNA, the CDR3 is TGTGCCATCGGTTCCGGGCAGGGGCCGAGTGGGGGACTGTTTTTT.